What follows are 14 T cell receptor beta chains derived from one specimen sequenced in a study of healthy donors' naive CD4 and CD8 T cells. Starting from about 0.45 ug of total RNA, TCR libraries were made with linear amplification. A single record per CDR3 protein comes from TCRdb applying MiXCR to the reads. The data show approximately 180,000 distinct CDR3 sequences, around three quarters seen once. The sequencing input was naive CD4+ and CD8+ T cells sorted from blood, pooled from several donors. Receptors originate from a pool of human donors in good health; the sample pools cells from several healthy donors.

V and J are TRBV19 and TRBJ2-3; 7 nucleotides line up with TRBD2. V lost 5 bases, J lost 5 bases, and 7 bases stayed unmatched. CDR3 length: 14 amino acids. Per germline, CDR1 LNHDA and CDR2 SQIVND (reference sequence). The CDR3 nucleotides are TGTGCCAGTAGTTGGGAGGGGATGGTAGATACGCAGTATTTT. Translation gives CASSWEGMVDTQYF.

This clonotype was seen more than once but under ten times. CDR3 residues: CASSHGQGSSQPQHF. The CDR3 coding sequence is TGTGCCAGTAGTCATGGACAGGGATCAAGTCAGCCCCAGCATTTT. This chain connects TRBV19 to TRBJ1-5, with TRBD1 identical over 8 bases. Germline CDR1 reads LNHDA; CDR2 reads SQIVND (reference sequence). This CDR3 is built from 15 residues. The ends lost 5 bases at V and 6 bases at J; junction bases unmatched: 9.

The chain recombines TRBV19 with TRBJ1-5, with a tentative D call TRBD1 (5 bases). CDR1 and CDR2 from the germline V gene are LNHDA and SQIVND (reference sequence). With 7 bases removed from V and 6 bases from J, the gap between germline ends came to 25 bases. This CDR3 is built from 17 residues. For the CDR3, the DNA is TGTGCCAGTACTCCCACGGGGACCAACGATTGGGGTCAGCCCCAGCATTTT. Protein: CASTPTGTNDWGQPQHF.

The rearrangement joins TRBV24-1 to TRBJ1-5, with D hard to call. Trimming shortened V by 8 bases and J by 4 bases, and 11 bases separated the two germline ends. CDR3 length equals 13 residues. The germline gives CDR1 KGHDR, CDR2 SFDVKD. The CDR3 reads CATKDPGNQPQHF. CDR3 nucleotide sequence: TGTGCCACCAAGGACCCCGGGAATCAGCCCCAGCATTTT.

In this sample, this clonotype turned up a few times. The chain recombines TRBV27 with TRBJ1-5; tentatively, D is TRBD1 (6 bases). CDR1 MNHEY and CDR2 SMNVEV come from the germline V gene (reference sequence). The CDR3 loop spans 13 amino acids. V lost 2 bases and J lost 7, with 9 bases in between. In DNA, the CDR3 is TGTGCCAGCAGTTTAGGACAGAAACAGCCCCAGCATTTT. It is translated as CASSLGQKQPQHF.

The chain is built from TRBV27 and TRBJ1-6; 9 nucleotides match TRBD1. Germline values: CDR1 MNHEY, CDR2 SMNVEV (reference sequence). After removal of 6 bases from V and 10 bases from J, the junction contained 10 bases not matched to a gene. This CDR3 region has 15 residues. The chain's CDR3 is CASSLSGTGRSPLHF. CDR3 nucleotide sequence: TGTGCCAGCAGCCTATCCGGGACAGGGAGATCACCCCTCCACTTT.

This clonotype occurred a few times. V usage is TRBV19 and J usage is TRBJ2-7, with D perhaps given as TRBD1 or TRBD2 (5 bases each). The germline CDR1 and CDR2 sequences are LNHDA and SQIVND (reference sequence). The germline V and J ends were trimmed by 5 bases and 4 bases, with 15 bases remaining between them. The CDR3 loop spans 14 amino acids. CDR3 nucleotide sequence: TGTGCCAGTAGTCCCGGGACCGAGACTTACGAGCAGTACTTC. Translation gives CASSPGTETYEQYF.

The CDR3 bases are TGTGCCAGTAGTGCCCGGGAGGTGCAAAATTCACCCCTCCACTTT. Translation gives CASSAREVQNSPLHF. This chain links TRBV19 with TRBJ1-6; D is uncertain. V shed 5 bases and J shed 7 bases, with 15 bases lying between them. The germline CDR1 and CDR2 sequences are LNHDA and SQIVND (reference sequence). This CDR3 contains 15 residues.

This clonotype appeared a single time. CDR3 DNA: TGTGCCAGTAGTATAATGTCCGTGGGGACGATCAATCAGCCCCAGCATTTT. Amino acids: CASSIMSVGTINQPQHF. This chain joins TRBV19 and TRBJ1-5; possible D gene TRBD1, 5 bases. This CDR3 has 17 amino acids. Germline-derived CDR1 and CDR2 are LNHDA and SQIVND (reference sequence). V lost 2 bases and J lost 3, with 17 bases in between. Looking up the rest from reference TRBV19 and TRBJ1-5 gives the full variable domain: DGGITQSPKYLFRKEGQNVTLSCEQNLNHDAMYWYRQDPGQGLRLIYYSQIVNDFQKGDIAEGYSVSREKKESFPLTVTSAQKNPTAFYLCASSIMSVGTINQPQHFGDGTRLSIL.

The DNA for the CDR3 is TGTGCCAGCAGTTACACGGGACAGTATAATTCACCCCTCCACTTT. Translating gives CASSYTGQYNSPLHF. The rearrangement joins TRBV6-5 to TRBJ1-6; TRBD1 agrees at 7 bases. J was trimmed by 4 bases and V by 2 bases; bases with no gene match: 2. Germline CDR1 is MNHEY and CDR2 is SVGAGI. CDR3 length: 15 residues.

This chain connects TRBV27 to TRBJ2-5; the match to TRBD1 covers 10 bases. Germline V lookup: CDR1 MNHEY, CDR2 SMNVEV (reference sequence). J was trimmed by 1 base and V by 6 bases; bases with no gene match: 8. CDR3 length equals 16 residues. The CDR3 sequence: CASRNLGQGVQETQYF. The CDR3 DNA is TGTGCCAGCAGAAACCTAGGACAGGGGGTCCAAGAGACCCAGTACTTC.

This sequence joins TRBV27 and TRBJ2-7; D is undetermined. Per germline, CDR1 MNHEY and CDR2 SMNVEV (reference sequence). The V and J ends lost 9 bases and 0 bases respectively, with 9 bases between them. The CDR3 has 12 residues. CDR3 amino acids: CARKKSSYEQYF. In nucleotides, the CDR3 is TGTGCCAGGAAGAAATCCTCCTACGAGCAGTACTTC.

The V and J genes are TRBV19 and TRBJ2-1; 7 nucleotides agree with TRBD1. CDR1 and CDR2 from the germline V gene are LNHDA and SQIVND (reference sequence). Germline trimming cut 11 bases from V and 3 bases from J; bases unmatched to any gene: 4. The CDR3 length is 12 residues. The CDR3: CAPRTGYNEQFF. DNA of the CDR3: TGTGCCCCGCGGACAGGCTACAATGAGCAGTTCTTC.

The V gene is TRBV29-1, the J gene TRBJ2-1, with D unclear. CDR1 and CDR2 (germline): SQVTM, ANQGSEA. V lost 7 bases to trimming and J lost 10 bases, with 14 bases between them. There are 11 residues in the CDR3. The CDR3 sequence: CSARSEGEQFF. The CDR3 nucleotides read TGCAGCGCCCGAAGTGAAGGGGAGCAGTTCTTC.